The rows below give T cell receptor beta chains drawn from one sample of a study of CD8 T cells in Susac syndrome. TCRdb redid the calling of the immunoSEQ multiplex PCR reads with MiXCR, one entry per CDR3 protein. In the table there are tens of thousands of distinct CDR3 sequences, 96% of which are singletons. The sample taken for sequencing was CD4+ T cells from PBMCs. The receptors derive from a human donor with multiple sclerosis. Both conserved end residues are part of each CDR3. D genes are given only for firm matches. Rows give clone size only sometimes, using once, few, many, or a class for an expanded clone.

J gene: TRBJ2-7
clone size: -
V gene: TRBV6-2/TRBV6-3
D gene: -
CDR3 protein: CASLNHGEPYEQYF

J gene: TRBJ2-1
clone size: -
V gene: TRBV6-5
D gene: TRBD2
CDR3 protein: CASSQSGGPYNEQFF

J gene: TRBJ1-2
clone size: -
V gene: TRBV3-1
D gene: -
CDR3 protein: CASSQDGPGSYGYTF

J gene: TRBJ1-4
clone size: -
V gene: TRBV18
D gene: -
CDR3 protein: CASSPDTGEKLFF

J gene: TRBJ2-1
clone size: -
V gene: TRBV5-4
D gene: TRBD2
CDR3 protein: CASSLVGLDLNEQFF

J gene: TRBJ2-3
clone size: -
V gene: TRBV20-1
D gene: TRBD2
CDR3 protein: CSVPTSGFTDTQYF

J gene: TRBJ2-7
clone size: -
V gene: TRBV23-1
D gene: -
CDR3 protein: CASSRRVYEQYF

J gene: TRBJ2-7
clone size: -
V gene: TRBV20-1
D gene: -
CDR3 protein: CSALLLATGSYEQYF

J gene: TRBJ1-4
clone size: -
V gene: TRBV19
D gene: -
CDR3 protein: CASSEGNRNEKLFF

J gene: TRBJ1-2
clone size: -
V gene: TRBV7-2
D gene: -
CDR3 protein: CASSFGVPGYTF

J gene: TRBJ2-1
clone size: -
V gene: TRBV3-1
D gene: TRBD2
CDR3 protein: CASRRLAGPWDEQFF

J gene: TRBJ1-4
clone size: -
V gene: TRBV2
D gene: TRBD1
CDR3 protein: CASSGQGEKLFF

J gene: TRBJ2-3
clone size: -
V gene: TRBV20-1
D gene: TRBD2
CDR3 protein: CSARAPGLAGSDTQYF

J gene: TRBJ1-5
clone size: -
V gene: TRBV3-1
D gene: -
CDR3 protein: CASSQDMNQPQHF

J gene: TRBJ1-5
clone size: -
V gene: TRBV12-3/TRBV12-4
D gene: TRBD1
CDR3 protein: CASSSGQDQPQHF

J gene: TRBJ2-5
clone size: once
V gene: TRBV2
D gene: -
CDR3 protein: CASSRIPTQYF

J gene: TRBJ2-7
clone size: -
V gene: TRBV5-4
D gene: -
CDR3 protein: CASSSAGARYEQYF

J gene: TRBJ2-5
clone size: -
V gene: TRBV5-6
D gene: TRBD2
CDR3 protein: CASSLASGGAETQYF

J gene: TRBJ1-1
clone size: once
V gene: TRBV20-1
D gene: TRBD1
CDR3 protein: CSAKRGQVNTEAFF

J gene: TRBJ1-3
clone size: -
V gene: TRBV14
D gene: -
CDR3 protein: CASSQLPTGTGNTIYF

J gene: TRBJ1-1
clone size: -
V gene: TRBV7-9
D gene: -
CDR3 protein: CASRAGTPTGEAFF

J gene: TRBJ2-1
clone size: -
V gene: TRBV5-1
D gene: -
CDR3 protein: CASSRGLQGKEQFF

J gene: TRBJ2-2
clone size: -
V gene: TRBV7-8
D gene: -
CDR3 protein: CASSLVRVTGELFF

J gene: TRBJ2-3
clone size: -
V gene: TRBV7-7
D gene: -
CDR3 protein: CASSLSSSDTQYF

J gene: TRBJ2-5
clone size: -
V gene: TRBV28
D gene: TRBD1
CDR3 protein: CASSFQGATETQYF

J gene: TRBJ2-7
clone size: -
V gene: TRBV27
D gene: TRBD1
CDR3 protein: CASSPYRGRKQYF

J gene: TRBJ1-2
clone size: -
V gene: TRBV20-1
D gene: TRBD1
CDR3 protein: CSASGTGGSLGGYTF

J gene: TRBJ2-5
clone size: -
V gene: TRBV12-3/TRBV12-4
D gene: -
CDR3 protein: CASRGLGTQYF

J gene: TRBJ2-1
clone size: -
V gene: TRBV24-1
D gene: TRBD2
CDR3 protein: CATKTSGDAYNEQFF

J gene: TRBJ2-7
clone size: -
V gene: TRBV18
D gene: -
CDR3 protein: CASSQRNRDDEQYF

J gene: TRBJ2-3
clone size: -
V gene: TRBV20-1
D gene: -
CDR3 protein: CSANPDTQYF

J gene: TRBJ1-2
clone size: -
V gene: TRBV12-3/TRBV12-4
D gene: TRBD1
CDR3 protein: CASSVGDRPRIGYTF

J gene: TRBJ2-1
clone size: -
V gene: TRBV29-1
D gene: TRBD1
CDR3 protein: CSGGTTGGYNEQFF

J gene: TRBJ1-2
clone size: once
V gene: TRBV6-1
D gene: TRBD1
CDR3 protein: CASSKSPSGTGYGYTF

J gene: TRBJ1-2
clone size: -
V gene: TRBV5-4
D gene: TRBD1
CDR3 protein: CASSPIRDRAGYGYTF

J gene: TRBJ2-7
clone size: -
V gene: TRBV6-5
D gene: TRBD1
CDR3 protein: CASSDRGSSSYEQYF

J gene: TRBJ2-5
clone size: -
V gene: TRBV10-3
D gene: -
CDR3 protein: CAIRGLPQETQYF

J gene: TRBJ2-1
clone size: few
V gene: TRBV30
D gene: TRBD2
CDR3 protein: CAWSRGGSYNEQFF

J gene: TRBJ1-2
clone size: -
V gene: TRBV6-5
D gene: -
CDR3 protein: CASRGRTGLGYTF

J gene: TRBJ2-1
clone size: -
V gene: TRBV20-1
D gene: TRBD1
CDR3 protein: CSASPGQGANEQFF

J gene: TRBJ1-2
clone size: -
V gene: TRBV12-3/TRBV12-4
D gene: -
CDR3 protein: CASRPSQAPSYGYTF

J gene: TRBJ1-6
clone size: -
V gene: TRBV20-1
D gene: -
CDR3 protein: CSAPEEAYNSPLHF

J gene: TRBJ2-1
clone size: -
V gene: TRBV15
D gene: -
CDR3 protein: CATSRDRSRHNEQFF

J gene: TRBJ2-2
clone size: -
V gene: TRBV7-9
D gene: TRBD1
CDR3 protein: CASSPGQRNTGELFF

J gene: TRBJ1-2
clone size: -
V gene: TRBV2
D gene: -
CDR3 protein: CASSPENYGYTF

J gene: TRBJ1-6
clone size: -
V gene: TRBV5-6
D gene: -
CDR3 protein: CASSLSTGGRSPLHF

J gene: TRBJ2-6
clone size: -
V gene: TRBV30
D gene: -
CDR3 protein: CAWSIEGSGANVLTF

J gene: TRBJ2-5
clone size: once
V gene: TRBV12-3/TRBV12-4
D gene: TRBD2
CDR3 protein: CASMPGLAVETQYF

J gene: TRBJ2-5
clone size: -
V gene: TRBV12-3/TRBV12-4
D gene: -
CDR3 protein: CASSASGPRPETQYF

J gene: TRBJ2-1
clone size: -
V gene: TRBV7-9
D gene: TRBD2
CDR3 protein: CASSPGRNEQFF

J gene: TRBJ1-2
clone size: -
V gene: TRBV30
D gene: -
CDR3 protein: CAWSGTAYGYTF

J gene: TRBJ2-1
clone size: -
V gene: TRBV29-1
D gene: -
CDR3 protein: CSVEGHSYNEQFF

J gene: TRBJ1-2
clone size: -
V gene: TRBV3-1
D gene: -
CDR3 protein: CASSQQGAAGGYTF

J gene: TRBJ2-3
clone size: -
V gene: TRBV20-1
D gene: TRBD2
CDR3 protein: CSAEGERGGNTDTQYF

J gene: TRBJ2-7
clone size: few
V gene: TRBV7-2
D gene: -
CDR3 protein: CASSFKGNSYEQYF

J gene: TRBJ2-7
clone size: -
V gene: TRBV5-4
D gene: TRBD2
CDR3 protein: CASSLTSGGANEQYF

J gene: TRBJ2-1
clone size: -
V gene: TRBV30
D gene: -
CDR3 protein: CAWSGTDFYNEQFF

J gene: TRBJ2-1
clone size: -
V gene: TRBV30
D gene: TRBD2
CDR3 protein: CAWSVLAGGFEQFF

J gene: TRBJ2-3
clone size: -
V gene: TRBV5-1
D gene: TRBD2
CDR3 protein: CASSVTSGTDTQYF

J gene: TRBJ1-5
clone size: -
V gene: TRBV30
D gene: -
CDR3 protein: CAWSKDGGQPQHF